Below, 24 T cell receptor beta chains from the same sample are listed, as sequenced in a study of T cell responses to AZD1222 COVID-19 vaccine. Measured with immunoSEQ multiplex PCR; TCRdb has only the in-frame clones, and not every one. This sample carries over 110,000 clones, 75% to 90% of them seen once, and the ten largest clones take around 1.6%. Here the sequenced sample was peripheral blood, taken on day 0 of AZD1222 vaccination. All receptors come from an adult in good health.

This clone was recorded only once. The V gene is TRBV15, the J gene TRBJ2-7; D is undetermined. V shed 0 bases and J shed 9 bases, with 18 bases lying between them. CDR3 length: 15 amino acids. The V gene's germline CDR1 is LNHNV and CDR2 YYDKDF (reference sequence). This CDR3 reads CATSRDSQSYGTQYF. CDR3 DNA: TGTGCCACCAGCAGAGATTCTCAATCGTACGGAACGCAGTACTTC.

The CDR3 loop is CASRGRGTDTGELFF. The CDR3 DNA is TGTGCCAGCAGGGGACGGGGGACGGACACCGGGGAGCTGTTTTTT. V gene TRBV2 combines with J gene TRBJ2-2, with D perhaps matching TRBD2 (6 bases). Germline CDR1 SNHLY, CDR2 FYNNEI. CDR3 length: 15 amino acids. Trimming removed 6 bases from V and 3 bases from J, with 14 bases in between.

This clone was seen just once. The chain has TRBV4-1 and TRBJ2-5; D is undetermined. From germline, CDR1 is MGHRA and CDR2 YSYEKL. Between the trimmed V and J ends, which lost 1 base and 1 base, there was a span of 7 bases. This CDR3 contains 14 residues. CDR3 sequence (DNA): TGCGCCAGCAGCCAAGTTTTTGTCCAAGAGACCCAGTACTTC. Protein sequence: CASSQVFVQETQYF.

For the CDR3, the DNA is TGCAGCGTTGAAGATCCGGGGACAGGGGGCACCGGGGAGCTGTTTTTT. It is translated as CSVEDPGTGGTGELFF. The V gene is TRBV29-1, the J gene TRBJ2-2, with 11 bases aligning to TRBD1. The CDR3 length is 16 residues. J gave up 4 bases and V 0 bases, and 4 bases lay outside the gene matches. The germline CDR1 and CDR2 sequences are SQVTM and ANQGSEA.

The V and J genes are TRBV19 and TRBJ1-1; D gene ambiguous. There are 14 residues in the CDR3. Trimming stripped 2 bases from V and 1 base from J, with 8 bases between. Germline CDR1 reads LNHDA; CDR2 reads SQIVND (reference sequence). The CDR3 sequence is CASSISLPNTEAFF. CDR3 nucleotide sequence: TGTGCCAGTAGTATATCACTGCCGAACACTGAAGCTTTCTTT.

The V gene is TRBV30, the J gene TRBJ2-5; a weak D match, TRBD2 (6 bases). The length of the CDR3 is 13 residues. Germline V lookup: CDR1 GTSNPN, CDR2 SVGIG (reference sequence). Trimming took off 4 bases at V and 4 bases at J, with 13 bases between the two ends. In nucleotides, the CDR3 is TGTGCCTGGAAGCGGGCTTTGGGAGAGACCCAGTACTTC. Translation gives CAWKRALGETQYF.

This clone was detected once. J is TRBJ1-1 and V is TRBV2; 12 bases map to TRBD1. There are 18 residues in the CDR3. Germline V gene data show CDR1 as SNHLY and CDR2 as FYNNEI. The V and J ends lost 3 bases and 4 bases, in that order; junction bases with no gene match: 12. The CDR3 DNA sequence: TGTGCCAGCAGTGATAACCGGGACAGGGGGCAAGACGGCACTGAAGCTTTCTTT. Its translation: CASSDNRDRGQDGTEAFF.

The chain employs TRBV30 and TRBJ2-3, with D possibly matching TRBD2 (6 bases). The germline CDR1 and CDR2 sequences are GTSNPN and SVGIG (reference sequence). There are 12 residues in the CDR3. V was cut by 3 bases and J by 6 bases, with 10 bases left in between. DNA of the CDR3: TGTGCCTGGAGAGGAGGGTGGGATACGCAGTATTTT. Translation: CAWRGGWDTQYF.

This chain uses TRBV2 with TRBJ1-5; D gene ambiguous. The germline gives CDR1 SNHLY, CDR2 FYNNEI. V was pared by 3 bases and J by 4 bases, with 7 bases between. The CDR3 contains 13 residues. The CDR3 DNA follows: TGTGCCAGCAGTGAGGCCGTAAATCAGCCCCAGCATTTT. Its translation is CASSEAVNQPQHF.

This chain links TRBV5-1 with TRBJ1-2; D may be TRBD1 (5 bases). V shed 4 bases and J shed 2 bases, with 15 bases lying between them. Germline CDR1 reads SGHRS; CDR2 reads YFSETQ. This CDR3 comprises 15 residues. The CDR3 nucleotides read TGCGCCAGCAGCCCCCAAAGGGGCCTAAACTATGGCTACACCTTC. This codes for CASSPQRGLNYGYTF.

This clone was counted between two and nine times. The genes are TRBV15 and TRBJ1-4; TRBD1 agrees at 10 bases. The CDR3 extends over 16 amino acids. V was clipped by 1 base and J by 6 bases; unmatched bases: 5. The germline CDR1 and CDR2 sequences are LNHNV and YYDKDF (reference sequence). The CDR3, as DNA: TGTGCCACCAGCAGAGGGCGGGGGACAGGGGATGAAAAACTGTTTTTT. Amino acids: CATSRGRGTGDEKLFF.

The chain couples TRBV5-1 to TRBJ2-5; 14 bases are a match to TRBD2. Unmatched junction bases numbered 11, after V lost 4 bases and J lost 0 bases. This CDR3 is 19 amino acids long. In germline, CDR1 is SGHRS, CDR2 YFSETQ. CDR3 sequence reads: CASSTGGTSGGLYQETQYF. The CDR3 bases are TGCGCCAGCAGCACCGGCGGGACTAGCGGGGGCCTGTACCAAGAGACCCAGTACTTC. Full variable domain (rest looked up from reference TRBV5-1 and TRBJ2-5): KAGVTQTPRYLIKTRGQQVTLSCSPISGHRSVSWYQQTPGQGLQFLFEYFSETQRNKGNFPGRFSGRQFSNSRSEMNVSTLELGDSALYLCASSTGGTSGGLYQETQYFGPGTRLLVL.

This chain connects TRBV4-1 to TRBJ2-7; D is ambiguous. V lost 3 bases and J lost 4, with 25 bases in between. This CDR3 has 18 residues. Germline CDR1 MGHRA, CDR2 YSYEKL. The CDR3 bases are TGCGCCAGCAGCCAGCAAATCCCGGGTATGTTCGTCGGATACGAGCAGTACTTC. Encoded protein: CASSQQIPGMFVGYEQYF.

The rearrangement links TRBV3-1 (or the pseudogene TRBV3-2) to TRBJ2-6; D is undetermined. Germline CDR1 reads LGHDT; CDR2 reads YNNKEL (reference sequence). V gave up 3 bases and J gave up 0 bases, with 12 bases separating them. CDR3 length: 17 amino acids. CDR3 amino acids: CASSQHRRSSGANVLTF. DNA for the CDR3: TGTGCCAGCAGCCAGCACCGCAGGAGCTCTGGGGCCAACGTCCTGACTTTC.

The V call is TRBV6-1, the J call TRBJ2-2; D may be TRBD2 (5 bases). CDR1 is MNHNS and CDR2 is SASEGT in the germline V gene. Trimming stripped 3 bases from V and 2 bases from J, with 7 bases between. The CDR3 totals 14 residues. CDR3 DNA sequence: TGTGCCAGCAGTGATCGGGGAAACACCGGGGAGCTGTTTTTT. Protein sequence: CASSDRGNTGELFF.

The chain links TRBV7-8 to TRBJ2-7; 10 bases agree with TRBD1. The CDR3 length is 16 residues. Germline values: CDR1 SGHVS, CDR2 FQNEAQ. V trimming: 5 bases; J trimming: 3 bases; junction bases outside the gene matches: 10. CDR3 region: CASSDTRTGGDYEQYF. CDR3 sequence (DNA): TGTGCCAGCAGCGACACCCGGACAGGGGGGGACTACGAGCAGTACTTC.

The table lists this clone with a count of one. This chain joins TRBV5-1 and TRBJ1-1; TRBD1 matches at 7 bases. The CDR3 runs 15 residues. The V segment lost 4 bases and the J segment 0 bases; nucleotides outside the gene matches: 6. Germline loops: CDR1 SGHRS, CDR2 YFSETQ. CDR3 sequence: CASSRRDSMNTEAFF. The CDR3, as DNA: TGCGCCAGCAGCAGAAGGGACAGCATGAACACTGAAGCTTTCTTT.

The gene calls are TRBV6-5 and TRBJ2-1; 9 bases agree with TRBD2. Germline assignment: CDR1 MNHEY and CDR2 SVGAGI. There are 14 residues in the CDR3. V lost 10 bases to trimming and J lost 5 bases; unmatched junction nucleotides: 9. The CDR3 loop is CATGLAGINNEQFF. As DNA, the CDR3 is TGTGCCACCGGTCTAGCGGGGATCAACAATGAGCAGTTCTTC.

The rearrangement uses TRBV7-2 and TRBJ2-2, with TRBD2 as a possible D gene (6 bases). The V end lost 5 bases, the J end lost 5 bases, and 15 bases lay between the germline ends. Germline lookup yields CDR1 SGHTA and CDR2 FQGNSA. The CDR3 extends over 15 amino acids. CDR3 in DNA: TGTGCCAGCAGCCCCCCGGGACGGGGGACCGGGGAGCTGTTTTTT. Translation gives CASSPPGRGTGELFF.

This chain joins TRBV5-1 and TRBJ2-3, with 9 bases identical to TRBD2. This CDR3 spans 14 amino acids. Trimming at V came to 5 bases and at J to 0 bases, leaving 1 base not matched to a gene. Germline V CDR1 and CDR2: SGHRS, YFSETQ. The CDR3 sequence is CASRLAGSTDTQYF. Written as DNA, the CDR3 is TGCGCCAGCAGACTAGCGGGTAGCACAGATACGCAGTATTTT.

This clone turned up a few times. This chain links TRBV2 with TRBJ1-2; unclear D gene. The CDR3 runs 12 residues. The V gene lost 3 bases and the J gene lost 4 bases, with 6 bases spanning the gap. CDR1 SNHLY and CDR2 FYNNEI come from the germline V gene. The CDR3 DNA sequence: TGTGCCAGCAGTGACTGGACCTATGGCTACACCTTC. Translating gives CASSDWTYGYTF.

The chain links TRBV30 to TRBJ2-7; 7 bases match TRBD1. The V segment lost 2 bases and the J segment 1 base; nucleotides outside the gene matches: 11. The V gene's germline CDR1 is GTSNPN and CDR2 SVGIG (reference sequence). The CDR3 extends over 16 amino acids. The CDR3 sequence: CAWSPRPGTASYEQYF. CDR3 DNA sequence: TGTGCCTGGAGTCCCAGGCCAGGGACAGCTTCCTACGAGCAGTACTTC.

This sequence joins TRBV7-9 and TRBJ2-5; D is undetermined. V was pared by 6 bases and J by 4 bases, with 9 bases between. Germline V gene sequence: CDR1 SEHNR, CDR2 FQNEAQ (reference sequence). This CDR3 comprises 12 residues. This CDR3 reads CASSPLVETQYF. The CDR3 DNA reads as TGTGCCAGCAGTCCTCTTGTAGAGACCCAGTACTTC.

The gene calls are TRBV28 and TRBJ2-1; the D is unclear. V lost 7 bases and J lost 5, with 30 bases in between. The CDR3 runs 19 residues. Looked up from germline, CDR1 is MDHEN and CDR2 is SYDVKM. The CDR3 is CASKSFPPDSTLANNEQFF. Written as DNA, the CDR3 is TGTGCCAGCAAGAGTTTTCCCCCCGACTCGACATTGGCGAACAATGAGCAGTTCTTC.